The clone carrying this T cell receptor (beta chain) has a count of ten or more. What it recognizes is unknown. The entry originates in a study of T cells in Graves' hyperthyroidism and ophthalmopathy. Study results and caveats: Researchers found most expanded thyroid clonotypes above 0.001 in blood as well. In simple terms, a model built on 13 V-J features told ophthalmopathy apart from stable hyperthyroidism.

The CDR3 is 12 amino acids. Germline V gene lookup returns CDR1 SQVTM and CDR2 ANQGSEA. Trimming took off 4 bases at V and 5 bases at J, with 9 bases between the two ends. TCR beta CDR3 regions were amplified from RNA. The HTBI primer set drove a first-round RT-PCR of the TCR CDR3. Using its own MiXCR run on the multiplex PCR reads, TCRdb lists one record per CDR3 protein. The table shows about 350,000 distinct CDR3 sequences, with over 11% occurring only once. Sequencing was done on a sample of blood. The receptor's source is a woman in her 30s with Graves' hyperthyroidism. The rearrangement links TRBV29-1 to TRBJ2-1; D not resolved. CDR3 loop: CSVGGGDNEQFF. The CDR3 DNA reads as TGCAGCGTTGGTGGCGGAGACAATGAGCAGTTCTTC.